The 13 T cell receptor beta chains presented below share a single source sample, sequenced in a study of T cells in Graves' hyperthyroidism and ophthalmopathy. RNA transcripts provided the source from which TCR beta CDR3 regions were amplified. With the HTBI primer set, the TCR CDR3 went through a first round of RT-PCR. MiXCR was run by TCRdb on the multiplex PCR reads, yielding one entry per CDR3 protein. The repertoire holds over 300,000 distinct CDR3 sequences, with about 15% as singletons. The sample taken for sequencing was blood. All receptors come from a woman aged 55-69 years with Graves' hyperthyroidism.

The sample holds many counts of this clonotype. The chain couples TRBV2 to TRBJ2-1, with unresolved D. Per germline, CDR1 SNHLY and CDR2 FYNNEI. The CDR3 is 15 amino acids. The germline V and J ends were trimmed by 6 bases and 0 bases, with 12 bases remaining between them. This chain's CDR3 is CASSALRASYNEQFF. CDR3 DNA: TGTGCCAGCAGCGCGTTAAGGGCCTCCTACAATGAGCAGTTCTTC.

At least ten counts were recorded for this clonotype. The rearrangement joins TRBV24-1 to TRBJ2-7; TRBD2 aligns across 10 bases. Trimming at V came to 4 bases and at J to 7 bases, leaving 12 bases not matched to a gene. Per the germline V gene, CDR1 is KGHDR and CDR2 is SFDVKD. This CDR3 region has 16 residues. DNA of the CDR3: TGTGCCACCAGTGAACGAGCGGGAGGGTCTTTTTCTGAGCAGTACTTC. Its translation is CATSERAGGSFSEQYF.

CDR3 residues: CASRTAGLTEAFF. The CDR3 nucleotides read TGTGCCAGTCGCACGGCAGGACTGACTGAAGCTTTCTTT. The chain carries TRBV19 and TRBJ1-1; D gene ambiguous. Germline V lookup: CDR1 LNHDA, CDR2 SQIVND (reference sequence). Deletions cut 8 bases from V and 5 bases from J, with 15 bases between. This CDR3 has 13 residues.

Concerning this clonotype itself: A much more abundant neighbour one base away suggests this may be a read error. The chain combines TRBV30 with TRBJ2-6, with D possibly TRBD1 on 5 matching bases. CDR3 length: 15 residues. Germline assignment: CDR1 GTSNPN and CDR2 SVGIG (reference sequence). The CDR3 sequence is CAWSVLRSGANVPTF. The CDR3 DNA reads TGTGCCTGGAGTGTACTTCGGTCTGGGGCCAACGTCCCGACTTTC.

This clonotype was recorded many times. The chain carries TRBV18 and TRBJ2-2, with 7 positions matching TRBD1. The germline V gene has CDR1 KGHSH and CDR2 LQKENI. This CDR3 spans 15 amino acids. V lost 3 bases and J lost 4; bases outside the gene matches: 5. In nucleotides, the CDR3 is TGTGCCAGCTCACCCTCCGGGACAGCCACCGGGGAGCTGTTTTTT. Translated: CASSPSGTATGELFF.

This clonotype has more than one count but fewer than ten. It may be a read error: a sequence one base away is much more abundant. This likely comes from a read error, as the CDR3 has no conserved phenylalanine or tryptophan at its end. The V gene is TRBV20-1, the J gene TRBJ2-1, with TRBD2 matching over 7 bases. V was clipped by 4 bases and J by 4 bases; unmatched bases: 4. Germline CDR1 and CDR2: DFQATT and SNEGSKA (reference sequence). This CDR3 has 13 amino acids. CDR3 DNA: TGCAGTGCTATCTCAGCGGGGTACAATGAGCAGTTCTGC. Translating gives CSAISAGYNEQFC.

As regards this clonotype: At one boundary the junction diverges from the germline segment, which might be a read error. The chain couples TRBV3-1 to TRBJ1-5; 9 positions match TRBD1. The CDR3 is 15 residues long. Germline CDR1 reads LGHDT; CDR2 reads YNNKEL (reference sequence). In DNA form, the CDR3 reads TGTACCAGCAGCCAAGAGACAGGGGGGGGTCAGCCCCAGCATTTT. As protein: CTSSQETGGGQPQHF.

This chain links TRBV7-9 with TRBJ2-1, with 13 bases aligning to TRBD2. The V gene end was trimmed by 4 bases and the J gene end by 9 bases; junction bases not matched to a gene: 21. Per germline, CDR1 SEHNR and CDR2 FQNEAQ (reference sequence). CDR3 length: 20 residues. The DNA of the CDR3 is TGTGCCAGCAGCTCACGCCGGACTAGCGGGAGAGGTGGTATTGGTGGTGAGCAGTTCTTC. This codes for CASSSRRTSGRGGIGGEQFF.

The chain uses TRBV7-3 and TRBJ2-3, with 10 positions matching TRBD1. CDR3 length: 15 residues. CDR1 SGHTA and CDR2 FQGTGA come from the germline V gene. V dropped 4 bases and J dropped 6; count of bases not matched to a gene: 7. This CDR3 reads CASSSTGGISDTQYF. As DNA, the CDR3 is TGTGCCAGCAGCTCGACAGGGGGCATTTCGGATACGCAGTATTTT.

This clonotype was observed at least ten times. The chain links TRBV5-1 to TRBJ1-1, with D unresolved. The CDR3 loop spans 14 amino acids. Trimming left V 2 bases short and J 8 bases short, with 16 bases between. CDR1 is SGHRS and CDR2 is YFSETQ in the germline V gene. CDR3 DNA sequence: TGCGCCAGCAGCTTCATGGTTTCCGGCGCGGAAGCTTTCTTT. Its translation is CASSFMVSGAEAFF.

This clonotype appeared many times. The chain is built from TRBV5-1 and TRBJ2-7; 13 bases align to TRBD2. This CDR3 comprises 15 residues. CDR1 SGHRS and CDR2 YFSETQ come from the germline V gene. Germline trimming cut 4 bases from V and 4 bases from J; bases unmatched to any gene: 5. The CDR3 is CASSPTSGRAYEQYF. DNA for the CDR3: TGCGCCAGCAGCCCAACTAGCGGGAGGGCGTACGAGCAGTACTTC.

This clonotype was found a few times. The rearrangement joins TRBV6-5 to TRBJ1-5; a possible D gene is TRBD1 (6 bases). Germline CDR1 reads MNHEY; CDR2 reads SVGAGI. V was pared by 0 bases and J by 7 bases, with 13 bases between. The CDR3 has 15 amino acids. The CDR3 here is CASSYSSGAEQPQHF. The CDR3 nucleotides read TGTGCCAGCAGTTACTCATCGGGGGCAGAGCAGCCCCAGCATTTT.

CDR3 sequence: CATSDWSSLEQFF. The CDR3 DNA follows: TGTGCCACCAGTGATTGGTCTAGCCTGGAGCAGTTCTTC. The gene calls are TRBV24-1 and TRBJ2-1, with TRBD2 as a possible D gene (5 bases). Germline assignment: CDR1 KGHDR and CDR2 SFDVKD. With 2 bases removed from V and 10 bases from J, the gap between germline ends came to 11 bases. CDR3 size: 13 residues.